Listed here is a single TCR beta chain. Its matching antigen is unknown. Template switching (which added a universal primer site) was used, and cDNA carried unique molecular identifiers. TCRdb itself ran the 5' RACE reads through MiXCR, one entry per CDR3 protein. The repertoire holds some 790,000 distinct CDR3 sequences, with about 20% as singletons. The data stem from a study of identical twins. Germline loops: CDR1 SGDLS, CDR2 YYNGEE. The CDR3 is made up of 14 amino acids. The V gene end was trimmed by 4 bases and the J gene end by 1 base; junction bases not matched to a gene: 4. General study points: The models gave estimates that fell short of the out-of-frame TCR alpha sharing seen in monozygotic twins. Cross-sectional statistics, not tracking of the same donors, supported the conclusions.

In addition, the sample was reused for a study of T cells expressing NK-cell markers. As that study records: Among several donors, these clonotypes also ranked first in the CD3+CD56-NKG2C+ fraction.

The chain joins TRBV9 to TRBJ2-7; 8 bases fit TRBD1. The origin of this receptor is a young woman in good health. Sequenced sample: PBMCs. The CDR3 region has the DNA TGTGCCAGCAGCTTCCGGGACAGGTCCTACGAGCAGTACTTC. Its translation: CASSFRDRSYEQYF.